This T cell receptor (beta chain) emerged from a study of Ad26.COV2.S vaccination and SARS-CoV-2 variants. General study points: Individuals receiving vaccine had higher spike-specific TCR breadth than placebo recipients did.

To note about this clone: No antigen is known for it.

Sample treatment: around 19 received Ad26.COV2.S at low or high dose, single or two shots; about 5 received placebo; per-sample allocation not given. Following the first vaccine or placebo injection, samples were taken on day 63. An Ad26 vector expressing Wuhan-strain SARS-CoV-2 spike served as the vaccine. Libraries were prepared by immunoSEQ multiplex PCR; TCRdb keeps only in-frame clonotypes and omits some of them. Of some 300,000 clones listed, about 86% were seen once; the top ten hold under 2%. With 4 bases removed from V and 1 base from J, the gap between germline ends came to 11 bases. The CDR3 contains 15 residues. CDR1 and CDR2 (germline): MNHEY, SVGEGT.

Here the sequenced sample was peripheral blood, taken in a trial of Ad26.COV2.S vaccine versus placebo. This TCR was recovered from a person aged 18 to 59 who received the Ad26.COV2.S COVID-19 vaccine or a placebo. The rearrangement uses TRBV6-2 or TRBV6-3 and TRBJ1-5; possible D gene TRBD1, 6 bases. The CDR3 reads CASSSQGGSNQPQHF. The CDR3 coding sequence is TGTGCCAGCAGTTCACAGGGAGGGAGCAATCAGCCCCAGCATTTT.